This T cell receptor (beta chain) was sequenced for a study of T cell responses to AZD1222 COVID-19 vaccine. General study results and limits: Repertoires in all cases were sampled only once the peak T cell response had passed. Possibly, clonal diversity was underestimated; donors were largely white British and included more females.

Concerning this clone: Its antigen is not identified.

This CDR3 has 15 amino acids. Germline values: CDR1 LGHDT, CDR2 YNNKEL (reference sequence). V was cut by 4 bases and J by 6 bases, with 19 bases left in between. Some clones are missing from TCRdb's copy, which holds only in-frame ones; the method was immunoSEQ multiplex PCR. The sample shows 150,000 or so clones, approximately 88% of them seen only once. The clonotype originates from an adult in good health. The rearrangement joins TRBV3-1 (or the pseudogene TRBV3-2) to TRBJ2-7; the D is unclear. The starting material was peripheral blood, obtained on day 0 of AZD1222 vaccination. This CDR3 is CASSPSTNPDGEQYF. CDR3 DNA sequence: TGTGCCAGCAGCCCGAGCACTAATCCCGATGGCGAGCAGTACTTC.